One T cell receptor beta chain is described in this entry. This entry belongs to a study of blood T cell repertoires in COVID-19. Study-level information: T cells, B-cell-depleted T cells, or PBMCs provided the cDNA or gDNA that served as material.

Ages ranged from about 18 to 89 years, with residence in about two dozen US areas. Participants' own reports of clinical history determined their cohort assignment. Germline assignment: CDR1 MDHEN and CDR2 SYDVKM. This CDR3 comprises 15 residues. The V end was cut by 3 bases, the J end by 5 bases, with 14 bases between. Authors' methods: It was from reference gene primer amplification that nucleated cell counts were estimated. Some clones are missing from TCRdb's copy, which holds only in-frame ones; the method was immunoSEQ multiplex PCR. V and J calls and clone size are given by that table; D and trimming were obtained from the DNA. The sample has over 250,000 clones; about 89% are singletons.

This chain links TRBV28 with TRBJ1-5, with TRBD1 as a possible D gene (5 bases). The TCR comes from a man aged 35-49 years who had recovered from COVID-19. The specimen was PBMCs or T cells enriched from blood (not recorded which). The CDR3, as DNA: TGTGCCAGCAGTTTGTTAACAGGCGAGCATCAGCCCCAGCATTTT. Its protein is CASSLLTGEHQPQHF.